Following are 28 T cell receptor beta chains from one sample sequenced in a study of CD8 T cells in ankylosing spondylitis. TCRdb passed the 5' RACE reads through MiXCR, listing each CDR3 protein once. This sample yields approximately 350,000 distinct CDR3 sequences, of which roughly 14% are seen a single time; approximately 0.99% belongs to the top ten. The sample taken for sequencing was blood, either unsorted or a sorted T cell fraction (not recorded which). These TCRs come from a male donor with ankylosing spondylitis or in good health (not recorded which).

This clonotype was seen ten or more times. V and J are TRBV5-1 and TRBJ2-7; maybe TRBD2 (6 bases). V lost 1 base, J lost 0 bases, and 11 bases lay in between. Germline values: CDR1 SGHRS, CDR2 YFSETQ. The length of the CDR3 is 15 residues. CDR3 residues: CASSLSAGSSYEQYF. DNA of the CDR3: TGCGCCAGCAGCTTGTCGGCGGGATCCTCCTACGAGCAGTACTTC. Supplemented by reference TRBV5-1 and TRBJ2-7, the full variable domain reads KAGVTQTPRYLIKTRGQQVTLSCSPISGHRSVSWYQQTPGQGLQFLFEYFSETQRNKGNFPGRFSGRQFSNSRSEMNVSTLELGDSALYLCASSLSAGSSYEQYFGPGTRLTVT.

The chain has TRBV21-1 and TRBJ2-1; the DNA was not compared with TRBD1, the D call given in the table. TRBV21-1 is classified as a pseudogene. This CDR3 comprises 15 residues. The CDR3 region is CASSTRDRRGVEQFF. The CDR3 DNA is TGTGCCAGCAGCACCCGGGACAGGAGGGGAGTAGAACAGTTCTTC.

The V call is TRBV20-1, the J call TRBJ1-1; TRBD1 matches 8 bases. The CDR3 has 14 residues. Losses at the gene ends were 6 bases for V and 3 bases for J; bases not matched to a gene: 9. Germline V gene sequence: CDR1 DFQATT, CDR2 SNEGSKA (reference sequence). This CDR3 is CSAPGTGIYTEAFF. DNA of the CDR3: TGCAGTGCCCCCGGGACAGGAATATACACTGAAGCTTTCTTT.

This chain joins TRBV3-1 and TRBJ2-1, with TRBD2 identical over 8 bases. From germline, CDR1 is LGHDT and CDR2 YNNKEL (reference sequence). The CDR3 runs to 15 residues. The trim removed 4 bases at V and 7 bases at J, leaving 9 bases unmatched. The CDR3 loop is CASSPTGGLSNEQFF. The DNA of the CDR3 is TGTGCCAGCAGCCCCACGGGGGGGCTGTCGAATGAGCAGTTCTTC.

The chain couples TRBV4-2 to TRBJ1-1, with 9 bases aligning to TRBD1. Per the germline V gene, CDR1 is LGHNA and CDR2 is YNFKEQ. CDR3 size: 17 residues. V lost 3 bases, J lost 4 bases, and 12 bases stayed unmatched. The DNA for the CDR3 is TGTGCCAGCAGCCAGAGGGGACAGGGAGGTTGGGGCACTGAAGCTTTCTTT. Its translation: CASSQRGQGGWGTEAFF.

The chain joins TRBV11-1 to TRBJ2-1; the match to TRBD2 covers 15 bases. Germline V gives CDR1 SGHAT, CDR2 FQDESV (reference sequence). The J segment lost 8 bases and the V segment lost 5 bases, leaving 19 bases of the junction unmatched. The CDR3 loop spans 20 amino acids. As DNA, the CDR3 is TGTGCCAGCAGCCGGGGACTAGCGGGAGGCCTACTGGGGAGCAGGGATGAGCAGTTCTTC. It yields the protein CASSRGLAGGLLGSRDEQFF.

This clonotype was observed a handful of times. The rearrangement uses TRBV6-1 and TRBJ2-3; TRBD1 agrees at 7 bases. The CDR3 length is 15 residues. J was trimmed by 0 bases and V by 5 bases; bases with no gene match: 5. The germline gives CDR1 MNHNS, CDR2 SASEGT. The CDR3 reads CASSLQTGSTDTQYF. Here the CDR3 DNA reads TGTGCCAGCAGTCTTCAGACAGGGAGCACAGATACGCAGTATTTT.

This chain connects TRBV12-3 or TRBV12-4 to TRBJ2-7; 9 bases fit TRBD1. The trim removed 6 bases at V and 4 bases at J, leaving 16 bases unmatched. CDR3 length: 17 amino acids. The CDR3 protein is CASSAGTGSHILYEQYF. The CDR3 DNA follows: TGTGCCAGCAGCGCCGGGACAGGGTCCCATATACTATACGAGCAGTACTTC.

The rearrangement uses TRBV11-3 and TRBJ2-3; weak D call: TRBD1 (7 bases). This CDR3 region has 17 residues. Germline lookup yields CDR1 SGHNT and CDR2 YENEEA. The germline V and J ends were trimmed by 1 base and 4 bases, with 18 bases remaining between them. The CDR3 here is CASSLGRDSQGPDTQYF. Written as DNA, the CDR3 is TGTGCCAGCAGCTTAGGGCGGGACAGCCAAGGGCCAGATACGCAGTATTTT.

This clonotype was seen more than once but under ten times. CDR3 sequence reads: CASSLRETDEQYF. The CDR3 coding sequence is TGTGCCAGCAGTTTGAGGGAGACTGACGAGCAGTACTTC. The chain carries TRBV12-3 or TRBV12-4 and TRBJ2-7, with D possibly TRBD2 on 5 matching bases. CDR3 size: 13 residues. Deletions cut 3 bases from V and 5 bases from J, with 11 bases between.

This clonotype was counted a few times. This chain joins TRBV6-1 and TRBJ1-2, with D possibly being TRBD1 (5 bases). V was cut by 3 bases and J by 5 bases, with 10 bases left in between. Germline CDR1 and CDR2: MNHNS and SASEGT. This CDR3 spans 13 amino acids. CDR3 protein: CASSEAWGYGYTF. The CDR3, as DNA: TGTGCCAGCAGTGAGGCTTGGGGGTATGGCTACACCTTC.

The rearrangement links TRBV5-4 to TRBJ2-7; 7 bases map to TRBD1. The germline CDR1 and CDR2 sequences are SGHNT and YYREEE (reference sequence). This CDR3 has 15 residues. J lost 0 bases, V lost 4 bases, and 7 bases had no gene match. As DNA, the CDR3 is TGTGCCAGCAGCCCCTCTGGGACAGCCTCCTACGAGCAGTACTTC. It encodes CASSPSGTASYEQYF.

There are a few counts of this clonotype. The rearrangement joins TRBV9 to TRBJ2-5; weak D call: TRBD2 (6 bases). The CDR3 loop spans 15 amino acids. The V gene's germline CDR1 is SGDLS and CDR2 YYNGEE. Trimming left V 3 bases short and J 9 bases short, with 21 bases between. CDR3 sequence: CASSATSASLGAQYF. In nucleotides, the CDR3 is TGTGCCAGCAGCGCGACTAGTGCCTCCCTGGGGGCCCAGTACTTC.

The chain couples TRBV7-9 to TRBJ2-3; possibly TRBD1 for D (5 bases). This CDR3 is 17 amino acids long. The V end was cut by 2 bases, the J end by 0 bases, with 15 bases between. CDR1 and CDR2 (germline): SEHNR, FQNEAQ (reference sequence). As DNA, the CDR3 is TGTGCCAGCAGCTTACAAAGACAGCGCTCTAGCACAGATACGCAGTATTTT. Its protein product is CASSLQRQRSSTDTQYF. Together with reference TRBV7-9 and TRBJ2-3, the CDR3 gives the full variable domain: DTGVSQNPRHKITKRGQNVTFRCDPISEHNRLYWYRQTLGQGPEFLTYFQNEAQLEKSRLLSDRFSAERPKGSFSTLEIQRTEQGDSAMYLCASSLQRQRSSTDTQYFGPGTRLTVL.

A few counts support this clonotype. V usage is TRBV20-1 and J usage is TRBJ2-7; TRBD2 matches at 8 bases. The CDR3 spans 15 residues. Germline trimming cut 0 bases from V and 3 bases from J; bases unmatched to any gene: 7. Germline loops: CDR1 DFQATT, CDR2 SNEGSKA (reference sequence). CDR3 sequence: CSAREVAGGHYEQYF. The CDR3 region has the DNA TGCAGTGCTAGAGAGGTGGCGGGAGGACACTACGAGCAGTACTTC.

The chain is built from TRBV28 and TRBJ2-2; D is perhaps TRBD1 (6 bases). The CDR3 extends over 17 amino acids. Germline V gene sequence: CDR1 MDHEN, CDR2 SYDVKM. V dropped 5 bases and J dropped 3 bases, with 19 bases sitting between them. The CDR3 DNA reads TGTGCCAGCAGTCTCCTAGGGGGAGAATACTACACCGGGGAGCTGTTTTTT. Translation gives CASSLLGGEYYTGELFF.

The V gene is TRBV9, the J gene TRBJ2-1; 10 nucleotides match TRBD2. The CDR3 has 16 residues. Germline lookup yields CDR1 SGDLS and CDR2 YYNGEE. The V gene end was trimmed by 3 bases and the J gene end by 3 bases; junction bases not matched to a gene: 6. Here the CDR3 DNA reads TGTGCCAGCAGCGCCACCGGACTAGCGGACTACAATGAGCAGTTCTTC. Amino acid sequence: CASSATGLADYNEQFF.

V gene TRBV3-1 combines with J gene TRBJ1-2; tentative D call: TRBD1 (6 bases). Germline V CDR1 and CDR2: LGHDT, YNNKEL (reference sequence). Trimming left V 0 bases short and J 4 bases short, with 12 bases between. The CDR3 is 15 residues long. The CDR3 here is CASSQDLWGAYGYTF. The CDR3 region has the DNA TGTGCCAGCAGCCAAGATCTCTGGGGGGCCTATGGCTACACCTTC.

This clonotype was recorded many times. This rearrangement joins TRBV10-3 to TRBJ2-1, with a weak D call TRBD2 (6 bases). Germline-derived CDR1 and CDR2 are ENHRY and SYGVKD. Trimming shortened V by 2 bases and J by 2 bases, and 10 bases separated the two germline ends. This CDR3 comprises 15 residues. The CDR3 DNA is TGTGCCATCAGTGAGGGGGGAGGCCCCTACAATGAGCAGTTCTTC. This encodes CAISEGGGPYNEQFF.

There are a few counts of this clonotype. The chain has TRBV5-6 and TRBJ2-1; the D is unclear. The germline V gene has CDR1 SGHDT and CDR2 YYEEEE. V was clipped by 4 bases and J by 3 bases, with 14 bases between them. CDR3 length: 15 residues. The CDR3 nucleotides are TGTGCCAGCAGCCCGGTTAGGAGTATCTACAATGAGCAGTTCTTC. As protein: CASSPVRSIYNEQFF.

There are a few counts of this clonotype. The chain uses TRBV21-1 and TRBJ1-1; the DNA was not used to check the table's D call, TRBD1. TRBV21-1 is marked as a pseudogene. The CDR3 runs to 13 residues. The CDR3 DNA reads as TGTGCCAGAACAGGGGGCCGATACACTGAAGCTTTCTTT. It translates to CARTGGRYTEAFF.

The table lists this clonotype with a few counts. This chain joins TRBV5-5 and TRBJ2-5, with D uncertain. Trimming shortened V by 0 bases and J by 2 bases, and 8 bases separated the two germline ends. The CDR3 is 14 residues long. Germline values: CDR1 SGHKS, CDR2 YYEKEE (reference sequence). The CDR3 is CASSLDPSQETQYF. As DNA, the CDR3 is TGTGCCAGCAGCTTGGACCCAAGTCAAGAGACCCAGTACTTC. Filled out from reference TRBV5-5 and TRBJ2-5, the complete variable domain reads DAGVTQSPTHLIKTRGQQVTLRCSPISGHKSVSWYQQVLGQGPQFIFQYYEKEERGRGNFPDRFSARQFPNYSSELNVNALLLGDSALYLCASSLDPSQETQYFGPGTRLLVL.

This clonotype was observed a handful of times. V usage is TRBV3-1 and J usage is TRBJ1-1, with D perhaps TRBD1 (5 bases). The germline CDR1 and CDR2 sequences are LGHDT and YNNKEL (reference sequence). The CDR3 is 15 residues long. The V end lost 0 bases, the J end lost 1 base, and 9 bases lay between the germline ends. Here the CDR3 reads CASSQDLGTNTEAFF. CDR3 coding DNA: TGTGCCAGCAGCCAAGATCTAGGGACGAACACTGAAGCTTTCTTT.

The CDR3 protein is CASSPGTGEREQYF. In DNA form, the CDR3 reads TGCGCCAGCAGCCCCGGGACAGGGGAAAGGGAGCAGTACTTC. J is TRBJ2-7 and V is TRBV5-1, with 10 bases matching TRBD1. Germline CDR1 SGHRS, CDR2 YFSETQ. J lost 7 bases, V lost 4 bases, and 8 bases had no gene match. This CDR3 is built from 14 residues.

This clonotype showed up just a few times. The chain is built from TRBV7-8 and TRBJ2-3; D might be TRBD2 (7 bases). Per germline, CDR1 SGHVS and CDR2 FQNEAQ. Deletions cut 1 base from V and 0 bases from J, with 14 bases between. CDR3 length equals 17 residues. This CDR3 is CASSLGGGPISTDTQYF. In nucleotides, the CDR3 is TGTGCCAGCAGCTTAGGGGGGGGGCCCATTAGCACAGATACGCAGTATTTT.

In its sample, this clonotype was seen many times. The chain employs TRBV5-1 and TRBJ2-7, with 9 bases identical to TRBD1. V trimming: 0 bases; J trimming: 5 bases; junction bases outside the gene matches: 18. The CDR3 has 19 amino acids. Germline V gives CDR1 SGHRS, CDR2 YFSETQ. CDR3: CASSLGTGGISTRGNEQYF. As DNA, the CDR3 is TGCGCCAGCAGCTTGGGAACAGGGGGCATTTCGACTCGTGGCAACGAGCAGTACTTC.

The genes are TRBV9 and TRBJ1-1, with TRBD1 as a possible D gene (5 bases). The CDR3 is 14 amino acids. V shed 0 bases and J shed 4 bases, with 10 bases lying between them. From germline, CDR1 is SGDLS and CDR2 YYNGEE. The CDR3 is CASSVEPGGTEAFF. CDR3 nucleotide sequence: TGTGCCAGCAGCGTAGAACCGGGGGGCACTGAAGCTTTCTTT. Full variable domain (rest looked up from reference TRBV9 and TRBJ1-1): DSGVTQTPKHLITATGQRVTLRCSPRSGDLSVYWYQQSLDQGLQFLIQYYNGEERAKGNILERFSAQQFPDLHSELNLSSLELGDSALYFCASSVEPGGTEAFFGQGTRLTVV.

The chain has TRBV7-9 and TRBJ2-7, with D perhaps being TRBD1 or TRBD2 (5 bases each). Trimming removed 3 bases at V and 3 bases at J, with 21 bases between. The V gene's germline CDR1 is SEHNR and CDR2 FQNEAQ (reference sequence). CDR3 length: 17 amino acids. DNA of the CDR3: TGTGCCAGCAGCTTGCTATCCGGGGCCCGGCGCGGCTACGAGCAGTACTTC. Translating gives CASSLLSGARRGYEQYF.